Listed below are T cell receptor beta chains from one sample, sequenced in a study of OX40 agonist ivuxolimab in advanced cancers. Measured with immunoSEQ multiplex PCR; TCRdb has only the in-frame clones, and not every one. The sample has 100,000 or so clones, just over 90% seen once. The sample in question was CD4+ or CD8+ T cells sorted from blood, obtained in a trial of the OX40 agonist ivuxolimab. Receptor source: an adult with an advanced solid tumor such as melanoma, head and neck, liver or kidney cancer. Each CDR3 is given with its conserved first and last residue. Size tells how often a clone was seen (once, few, many) or the class of an expanded clone, and some rows leave it out.

>TRBV2|.
CASRWPGTNEKLFF
>TRBV4-2|.
CASSTNLRGANEKLFF
>TRBV7-9|once
CASSFPSFVNEQFF
>TRBV7-8|.
CASSPDRVIYNSPLHF
>TRBV28|.
CASSGQGGGYQETQYF
>TRBV29-1|.
CSVGVWGAYEQYF
>TRBV5-1|.
CASSLEEGAREQFF
>TRBV5-6|.
CASTRQGASQPQHF
>TRBV4-2|.
CASSQDQGTSQSYEQYF
>TRBV11-2|.
CASSLRLGASGNTIYF
>TRBV7-2|.
CASSLGGTGADTQYF
>TRBV28|.
CASSTPGRGLMNTEAFF
>TRBV5-1|.
CASSSGQWGYEKLFF
>TRBV9|.
CASSQGAGGYNEQFF
>TRBV11-1|.
CASSPRQNSGANVLTF
>TRBV28|.
CASSLWTGVGYTF
>TRBV29-1|.
CSVEGLGVWEQFF
>TRBV4-1|once
CASSQGLGQVGETQYF
>TRBV4-3|.
CASSQDEQGYGYTF
>TRBV7-2|.
CASSLSQGGYEQYF
>TRBV6-9|.
CASSYSGGPSPYEQYF
>TRBV6-1|.
CASSVLWGDTYEQYF
>TRBV11-2|.
CASSSRRPSGNTIYF
>TRBV7-2|.
CASSLVREGNEQFF
>TRBV28|.
CASSLGWGNEQFF
>TRBV7-9|once
CASSSRTDRRNTEAFF
>TRBV28|.
CASSGNLNTEAFF
>TRBV7-9|.
CASSPRQGGTEAFF
>TRBV6-6|few
CASSYLGSRNQPQHF
>TRBV4-3|.
CASSQESRSWEQFF
>TRBV7-2|.
CASSFLGSPGETQYF
>TRBV5-1|.
CASSFTGTGRNEQYF
>TRBV6-5|.
CASSHDGFSYGYTF
>TRBV18|.
CASSPGVAVSYEQYF
>TRBV7-2|.
CASSPGGSASYEQYF
>TRBV4-1|once
CASSQDPDRVRRKYNEQFF
>TRBV11-2|.
CASRSRTGITYEQYF
>TRBV19|.
CASSISDLEVNEQFF
>TRBV4-1|.
CASSHGVAGGDGETQYF
>TRBV28|.
CASSRQGSSYEQYF
>TRBV5-8|.
CASSLMGFIVNQPQHF
>TRBV19|once
CASSRRTDTEAFF
>TRBV7-2|.
CASSLNRAPTRDHTIYF
>TRBV20-1|.
CSARAEEQYF
>TRBV7-2|.
CASSQQFGQYF
>TRBV18|.
CASSPGAQETQYF
>TRBV7-3|.
CASSLAGFQNEQFF